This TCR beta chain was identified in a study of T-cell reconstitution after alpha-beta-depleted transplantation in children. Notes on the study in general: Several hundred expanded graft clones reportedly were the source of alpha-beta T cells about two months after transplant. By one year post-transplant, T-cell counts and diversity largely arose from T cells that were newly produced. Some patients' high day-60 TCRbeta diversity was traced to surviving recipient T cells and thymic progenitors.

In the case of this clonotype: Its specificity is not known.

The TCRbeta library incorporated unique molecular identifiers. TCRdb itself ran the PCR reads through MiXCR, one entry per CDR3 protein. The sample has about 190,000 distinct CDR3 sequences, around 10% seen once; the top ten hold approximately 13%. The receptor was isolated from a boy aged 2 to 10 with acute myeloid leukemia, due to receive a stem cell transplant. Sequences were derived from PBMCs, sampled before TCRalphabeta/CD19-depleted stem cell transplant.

In DNA form, the CDR3 reads TGTGCCAGCAGCTTTTCCCAATACAATGAGCAGTTCTTC. Amino acids: CASSFSQYNEQFF. This chain uses TRBV14 with TRBJ2-1, with D unresolved. From germline, CDR1 is SGHDN and CDR2 FVKESK. Trimming cost V 5 bases and J 4 bases, with 9 bases left between them. The CDR3 length is 13 residues.